This T cell receptor beta chain was captured in a study of T cell changes during pregnancy in multiple sclerosis. This CDR3 comprises 15 residues. Looked up from germline, CDR1 is SGHRS and CDR2 is YFSETQ. V shed 0 bases and J shed 7 bases, with 17 bases lying between them. The protocol was immunoSEQ multiplex PCR, while the TCRdb copy is restricted to in-frame clones and leaves out a portion. The table has about 110,000 clones, 85% to 95% seen once. V and J are TRBV5-1 and TRBJ2-7; a possible D gene is TRBD2 (5 bases). The sequencing used peripheral blood, collected in the third trimester of pregnancy. This receptor was identified in a female donor in good health, enrolled as a control in a pregnancy study. The CDR3 region is CASSLGSSPVGEQYF. The CDR3 nucleotides are TGCGCCAGCAGCTTGGGATCTAGCCCCGTCGGAGAGCAGTACTTC.